This is a list of T cell receptor beta chains from one sample in a study of T-cell reconstitution after alpha-beta-depleted transplantation in children. MiXCR was run by TCRdb on the PCR reads, yielding one entry per CDR3 protein. This sample has around 800,000 distinct CDR3 sequences, with approximately 15% found just once. Sequencing used PBMCs, mostly from graft donor cells, obtained 360 days after TCRalphabeta/CD19-depleted stem cell transplant. These receptors were obtained from a male patient younger than 18 who had a stem cell transplant for acute lymphoblastic leukemia, so the T cells may come from the graft donor. Each CDR3 is given with its conserved first and last residue. Clone size is stated in some rows and not others, as once, few, many or a class when expanded.

-	TRBV6-5	TRBJ1-5	CASGDRRDRRIAQHF
-	TRBV20-1	TRBJ2-5	CSAPPGVGETQYF
few	TRBV7-3	TRBJ2-1	CASSLDPGPYNEQFF
-	TRBV24-1	TRBJ2-7	CATSDRHSGKKYF
few	TRBV30	TRBJ2-1	CAHGGLLGNFNEQFF
few	TRBV9	TRBJ2-5	CASSVAPGVMETQYF
-	TRBV27	TRBJ1-5	CASSPHRGDSNQPQHF
-	TRBV5-1	TRBJ1-2	CASRTGLYYGYTF
-	TRBV4-2	TRBJ2-5	CASSLSTGLAGGLQETQYF
-	TRBV20-1	TRBJ2-2	CSASSGMCAGELFF
few	TRBV30	TRBJ2-1	CAWSESSYNEQFF
-	TRBV7-8	TRBJ2-1	CASSLVTVSYNEQFF
-	TRBV14	TRBJ2-6	CASSQSSGGGTGANVLTF
-	TRBV10-2	TRBJ2-3	CASSFPGYTDTQYF
-	TRBV5-1	TRBJ2-7	CASSRTGTGYEQYF
few	TRBV27	TRBJ2-7	CASSSRGLASEQYF
few	TRBV4-1	TRBJ2-1	CASSQEQLSRTAANEQFF
-	TRBV20-1	TRBJ2-3	CSAEIAGGVFAQYF
-	TRBV20-1	TRBJ2-7	CSAQGLAVSYEQYF
few	TRBV7-9	TRBJ2-7	CASSLETSGF
many	TRBV12-3/TRBV12-4	TRBJ1-3	CASSMTVSGNTIYF
-	TRBV27	TRBJ2-5	CASKTLLYQETQYF
few	TRBV7-9	TRBJ1-5	CASSSTGIVQPQHF
-	TRBV5-5	TRBJ2-1	CASRRALDLAYNEQFF
few	TRBV4-1	TRBJ2-7	CASSRGLQLYEQYF
few	TRBV5-1	TRBJ2-1	CASSLGFGLAGANEQFF
-	TRBV6-1	TRBJ2-7	CASRWGQGYEQYF
-	TRBV5-1	TRBJ1-5	CASSTDGYSNQPQHF
-	TRBV12-3/TRBV12-4	TRBJ2-1	CASSFGRQNEQFF
many	TRBV9	TRBJ2-1	CASSVPGLVSNEQFF
-	TRBV6-5	TRBJ1-1	CASSYAADLNTEAFF
many	TRBV5-1	TRBJ2-7	CASSLEGQAYEQYF
-	TRBV7-8	TRBJ2-7	CASRRLGQGFEQYF
-	TRBV9	TRBJ2-7	CASSVAGPQDYEQYF
few	TRBV12-3/TRBV12-4	TRBJ2-7	CASSLAQGVSYEQYF
few	TRBV3-1	TRBJ1-4	CASSQDLGLGDEKLFF
few	TRBV3-1	TRBJ2-1	CASSQSRSKQFF
-	TRBV5-1	TRBJ2-7	CASSWGSTGGYEQYF
few	TRBV3-1	TRBJ1-3	CASSHDRLGGLGNTIYF
-	TRBV15	TRBJ2-1	CATSRGGLAGSNEQFF
-	TRBV12-3/TRBV12-4	TRBJ2-1	CASRPIAGGSYNEQFF
few	TRBV11-2	TRBJ2-1	CASSLVIGDNFRALSYNEQFF
-	TRBV7-8	TRBJ2-1	CASSLPISNEQFF
few	TRBV5-1	TRBJ2-5	CASSFSGRGALNQTQYF
-	TRBV24-1	TRBJ2-1	CATSDSGQGTYNEQFF
few	TRBV5-1	TRBJ1-3	CASSLQGQSYLRGNTIYF
-	TRBV11-2	TRBJ2-3	CASSSLDLSTQYF